The entry that follows covers one TCR beta chain sequence. The antigen is undetermined. This entry is derived from a study of blood T cells in healthy people across ages. The CDR3 totals 14 residues. The V segment lost 1 base and the J segment 9 bases; nucleotides outside the gene matches: 8. Looked up from germline, CDR1 is MNHNS and CDR2 is SASEGT. Combining a sample-barcoded 5' primer with a J-beta primer mix, a second PCR ran for roughly 7 to 12 cycles. TCRdb re-called the 5' RACE reads with MiXCR, one entry per CDR3 protein. The sample holds around 1.7 million distinct CDR3 sequences; 28% are singletons and the top ten take around 7.7%. Total RNA extracted from each sample amounted to at least 6 micrograms. General study results and limits: Significant beta diversity loss was already apparent by age around 36, declining roughly linearly.

The sequence derives from a woman in her 30s in good health. The rearrangement joins TRBV6-1 to TRBJ2-5; TRBD2 matches at 7 bases. The sample was blood. CDR3 residues: CASSEGTVREAQYF. Here the CDR3 DNA reads TGTGCCAGCAGTGAAGGAACCGTCCGGGAGGCCCAGTACTTC.